Below, 9 T cell receptor beta chains from the same sample are listed, as sequenced in a study of blood T cell repertoires in COVID-19. Produced via immunoSEQ multiplex PCR; TCRdb's table is partial and in-frame only. Here the sample spans about 35,000 clones, about 90% being singletons. Source material: peripheral blood. Source of these receptors: a human donor in a cohort sampled during active COVID-19.

V and J are TRBV28 and TRBJ1-5, with 8 positions matching TRBD1. The CDR3 is 16 residues long. Germline CDR1 is MDHEN and CDR2 is SYDVKM. With V trimmed by 6 bases and J by 3 bases, 10 bases remained unmatched. CDR3 bases: TGTGCCAGCAGGGATACGACAGGGGCTATCAATCAGCCCCAGCATTTT. Translating gives CASRDTTGAINQPQHF.

The genes are TRBV18 and TRBJ2-5, with a possible D match to TRBD1 (5 bases). This CDR3 has 14 amino acids. V shed 2 bases and J shed 3 bases, with 10 bases lying between them. Germline V gives CDR1 KGHSH, CDR2 LQKENI. Written as DNA, the CDR3 is TGTGCCAGCTCACCATCAGGGTTTAAAGAGACCCAGTACTTC. This translates into CASSPSGFKETQYF.

The chain carries TRBV27 and TRBJ2-7; maybe TRBD1 (5 bases). V was clipped by 2 bases and J by 2 bases, with 10 bases between them. This CDR3 contains 14 residues. The germline V gene has CDR1 MNHEY and CDR2 SMNVEV (reference sequence). CDR3 DNA sequence: TGTGCCAGCAGTTTACCAGACAGAACCTACGAGCAGTACTTC. Translation gives CASSLPDRTYEQYF.

This chain uses TRBV15 with TRBJ1-1; 9 nucleotides match TRBD1. Trimming cost V 5 bases and J 0 bases; bases outside gene matches: 7. Germline V gene lookup returns CDR1 LNHNV and CDR2 YYDKDF (reference sequence). CDR3 length: 16 residues. In nucleotides, the CDR3 is TGTGCCACCAGCCTCGGACAGGGGCGGATGAACACTGAAGCTTTCTTT. Translating it yields CATSLGQGRMNTEAFF.

The V and J genes are TRBV19 and TRBJ2-3; 8 nucleotides agree with TRBD2. Trimming took 4 bases from V and 2 from J; bases not matched to a gene: 2. Germline CDR1 LNHDA, CDR2 SQIVND (reference sequence). The CDR3 has 14 residues. For the CDR3, the DNA is TGTGCCAGTAGTAGTAGCGGGGACACAGATACGCAGTATTTT. The encoded protein is CASSSSGDTDTQYF.

This rearrangement joins TRBV4-1 to TRBJ2-3; 7 positions agree with TRBD2. V shed 6 bases, J shed 2 bases, and the junction held 14 bases outside the gene matches. The germline gives CDR1 MGHRA, CDR2 YSYEKL. The CDR3 has 17 residues. CDR3 residues: CASRPRGGGGVTDTQYF. CDR3 DNA: TGCGCCAGCAGACCAAGGGGCGGCGGGGGTGTCACAGATACGCAGTATTTT.

The chain joins TRBV6-5 to TRBJ2-6; the D gene is possibly TRBD1 (5 bases). Germline lookup yields CDR1 MNHEY and CDR2 SVGAGI. V was cut by 7 bases and J by 10 bases, with 17 bases left in between. This CDR3 has 14 residues. Written as DNA, the CDR3 is TGTGCCAGCACCCTGGACATCCTACTTAACGTCCTGACTTTC. Amino acids: CASTLDILLNVLTF.

The chain links TRBV5-1 to TRBJ2-1, with D maybe TRBD1 (5 bases). The germline V gene has CDR1 SGHRS and CDR2 YFSETQ. The CDR3 runs to 15 residues. Trimming left V 4 bases short and J 0 bases short, with 11 bases between. Here the CDR3 DNA reads TGCGCCAGCAGCCTCAGGGCTGCCTCCTACAATGAGCAGTTCTTC. It specifies CASSLRAASYNEQFF. The full variable domain, its missing parts supplied by reference TRBV5-1 and TRBJ2-1, is KAGVTQTPRYLIKTRGQQVTLSCSPISGHRSVSWYQQTPGQGLQFLFEYFSETQRNKGNFPGRFSGRQFSNSRSEMNVSTLELGDSALYLCASSLRAASYNEQFFGPGTRLTVL.

In this sample, this clone turned up once. CDR3 loop: CASSLGCGGDIQYF. In nucleotides, the CDR3 is TGTGCCAGCAGCCTGGGGTGCGGGGGAGACATTCAGTACTTC. This chain joins TRBV7-4 and TRBJ2-4; 7 bases agree with TRBD2. This CDR3 region has 14 residues. CDR1 is SGHVT, CDR2 SQSDAQ, per germline. V gave up 5 bases and J gave up 8 bases; unmatched junction bases: 9.